This TCR beta chain was retrieved from a study of response to subunit inactivated influenza vaccine. A remark on this clonotype: Its specificity is not known.

TCRdb reprocessed the RT-PCR reads with MiXCR, giving one entry per CDR3 protein. Of roughly 500,000 distinct CDR3 sequences listed, around 25% are singletons. General study points: That few new T cells are recruited by each seasonal influenza vaccination was the authors' suggestion.

V was cut by 0 bases and J by 7 bases, with 10 bases left in between. Germline CDR1 LNHNV, CDR2 YYDKDF (reference sequence). The CDR3 runs to 14 residues. Sequencing used CD4+ T cells sorted from PBMCs, obtained 5 days after vaccination. The chain combines TRBV15 with TRBJ1-5; D may be TRBD1 (6 bases). This clonotype was sampled from a man aged 50 or older who received an inactivated influenza vaccine. The CDR3 loop reads CATSRDFGGQPQHF. The CDR3 DNA is TGTGCCACCAGCAGAGATTTTGGGGGCCAGCCCCAGCATTTT.